A single sample is the source of the 17 T cell receptor beta chains below, sequenced in a study of regulatory T cells in long-lasting Graves disease. For TCR beta, libraries came from iRepertoire HTBI primers and Arm-PCR of CDR3 regions. TCRdb ran MiXCR on the multiplex PCR reads and lists one entry per CDR3 protein. The sample comprises 300,000 to 400,000 distinct CDR3 sequences, about a sixth of which are singletons, and roughly 20% rests with the top ten. This sample's time point: newly diagnosed GD, antithyroid drugs for less than 3 months. Extracted PBMC RNA gave rise to the TCR library. This material consisted of peripheral blood mononuclear cells (PBMCs), taken at new diagnosis, from a patient treated with antithyroid drugs. All receptors derive from a female donor with Graves disease.

This clonotype was picked up many times. The V call is TRBV29-1, the J call TRBJ2-3; 12 bases are shared with TRBD2. Germline-derived CDR1 and CDR2 are SQVTM and ANQGSEA. V trimming: 2 bases; J trimming: 4 bases; junction bases outside the gene matches: 7. The CDR3 has 16 amino acids. CDR3 DNA sequence: TGCAGCGTTGAATTGGCTAGCGGGGGGGCACCAGATACGCAGTATTTT. It codes for CSVELASGGAPDTQYF.

The chain carries TRBV5-1 and TRBJ2-5; D may match TRBD1 or TRBD2 (5 bases each). The V gene's germline CDR1 is SGHRS and CDR2 YFSETQ. V was cut by 0 bases and J by 9 bases, with 18 bases left in between. This CDR3 spans 15 amino acids. This CDR3 is CASSLVLGDARAQYF. CDR3 bases: TGCGCCAGCAGCTTGGTGTTAGGGGACGCTCGGGCCCAGTACTTC.

This clonotype was counted at least ten times. The V and J genes are TRBV7-3 and TRBJ2-2; TRBD2 aligns across 10 bases. This CDR3 contains 17 residues. With V trimmed by 2 bases and J by 2 bases, 5 bases remained unmatched. CDR1 SGHTA and CDR2 FQGTGA come from the germline V gene. CDR3 DNA: TGTGCCAGCAGCTTAGAAGCGGGAGGGCCAAACACCGGGGAGCTGTTTTTT. Its translation is CASSLEAGGPNTGELFF. The full variable domain, rest sourced from reference TRBV7-3 and TRBJ2-2, is GAGVSQTPSNKVTEKGKYVELRCDPISGHTALYWYRQSLGQGPEFLIYFQGTGAADDSGLPNDRFFAVRPEGSVSTLKIQRTERGDSAVYLCASSLEAGGPNTGELFFGEGSRLTVL.

In this sample, this clonotype turned up many times. The chain recombines TRBV6-1 with TRBJ2-3; D is tentatively TRBD1 or TRBD2 (6 bases each). This CDR3 is 16 amino acids long. Per germline, CDR1 MNHNS and CDR2 SASEGT. Trimming shortened V by 7 bases and J by 1 base, and 18 bases separated the two germline ends. The CDR3 spells CASTQGGLSGTDTQYF. The CDR3 nucleotides are TGTGCCAGCACCCAAGGGGGACTTTCCGGCACAGATACGCAGTATTTT.

This clonotype was observed a handful of times. The genes are TRBV29-1 and TRBJ1-1; D gene uncertain. V lost 5 bases to trimming and J lost 8 bases, with 21 bases between them. The CDR3 length is 14 residues. Germline V lookup: CDR1 SQVTM, CDR2 ANQGSEA. The chain's CDR3 is CSVSQGRVRREAFF. CDR3 coding DNA: TGCAGCGTTAGTCAAGGTAGGGTTCGGCGAGAAGCTTTCTTT.

This clonotype was seen at least ten times. The chain has TRBV2 and TRBJ1-5; D ambiguous. Trimming stripped 4 bases from V and 0 bases from J, with 7 bases between. Looked up from germline, CDR1 is SNHLY and CDR2 is FYNNEI. CDR3 length: 14 amino acids. The CDR3 spells CASSGLYSNQPQHF. CDR3 nucleotides: TGTGCCAGCAGTGGGCTTTATAGCAATCAGCCCCAGCATTTT. The whole variable domain, remainder taken from reference TRBV2 and TRBJ1-5, is EPEVTQTPSHQVTQMGQEVILRCVPISNHLYFYWYRQILGQKVEFLVSFYNNEISEKSEIFDDQFSVERPDGSNFTLKIRSTKLEDSAMYFCASSGLYSNQPQHFGDGTRLSIL.

This clonotype showed up just a few times. CDR3 in amino acids: CASSGSIGGPTEAFF. The DNA for the CDR3 is TGTGCCAGCAGTGGATCAATCGGGGGGCCCACTGAAGCTTTCTTT. The gene calls are TRBV6-1 and TRBJ1-1; tentatively, D is TRBD1 (6 bases). Germline V CDR1 and CDR2: MNHNS, SASEGT. Trimming shortened V by 4 bases and J by 4 bases, and 16 bases separated the two germline ends. The CDR3 contains 15 residues.

Ten or more counts support this clonotype. V gene TRBV20-1 combines with J gene TRBJ2-7, with D perhaps matching TRBD1 (5 bases). This CDR3 has 14 amino acids. Trimming stripped 3 bases from V and 0 bases from J, with 12 bases between. Germline-derived CDR1 and CDR2 are DFQATT and SNEGSKA (reference sequence). The CDR3 coding sequence is TGCAGTGCTAGCCCGGACACGAGCTCCTACGAGCAGTACTTC. The encoded protein is CSASPDTSSYEQYF.

This clonotype was seen a few times. Written as DNA, the CDR3 is TGTGCCAGTAGCTCAGCGGGCTCCTACAATGAGCAGTTCTTC. Encoded protein: CASSSAGSYNEQFF. The chain carries TRBV19 and TRBJ2-1, with D tentatively TRBD2 (6 bases). The CDR3 runs to 14 residues. CDR1 is LNHDA and CDR2 is SQIVND in the germline V gene (reference sequence). V gave up 6 bases and J gave up 0 bases, with 9 bases separating them.

This clonotype appeared a few times. The chain combines TRBV12-3 or TRBV12-4 with TRBJ1-6; a possible D gene is TRBD1 (6 bases). CDR3 length: 14 residues. V lost 6 bases and J lost 9, with 15 bases in between. As DNA, the CDR3 is TGTGCCAGCAGAGCTGACAGGTTGTCTTCACCCCTCCACTTT. This translates into CASRADRLSSPLHF.

The chain combines TRBV10-3 with TRBJ2-5; no reliable D call. CDR3 length: 12 residues. V shed 4 bases and J shed 6 bases, with 9 bases lying between them. Germline values: CDR1 ENHRY, CDR2 SYGVKD. The CDR3 region has the DNA TGTGCCATCAGTGCTGGCCCCCAGACCCAGTACTTC. It yields the protein CAISAGPQTQYF.

This clonotype showed up just a few times. The chain joins TRBV7-2 to TRBJ2-7; D is perhaps TRBD2 (6 bases). V lost 2 bases, J lost 6 bases, and 11 bases lay in between. CDR1 is SGHTA, CDR2 FQGNSA, per germline. The CDR3 spans 13 residues. This CDR3 is CASSLNFGGEQYF. CDR3 DNA: TGTGCCAGCAGCTTAAATTTCGGGGGCGAGCAGTACTTC.

This clonotype appeared many times. The rearrangement links TRBV19 to TRBJ1-5, with D perhaps TRBD1 (5 bases). CDR1 is LNHDA and CDR2 is SQIVND in the germline V gene (reference sequence). The V gene lost 5 bases and the J gene lost 6 bases, with 11 bases spanning the gap. The CDR3 runs to 13 residues. This chain's CDR3 is CASSADQGQPQHF. Here the CDR3 DNA reads TGTGCCAGTAGTGCCGACCAGGGTCAGCCCCAGCATTTT.

This chain links TRBV28 with TRBJ1-2, with TRBD1 matching over 10 bases. Losses at the gene ends were 5 bases for V and 10 bases for J; bases not matched to a gene: 4. The CDR3 sequence is 12 residues long. CDR1 MDHEN and CDR2 SYDVKM come from the germline V gene. The CDR3 region has the DNA TGTGCCAGCAGTACGACAGGGGGCGTCTACACCTTC. Amino acids: CASSTTGGVYTF.

This clonotype appeared many times. The rearrangement uses TRBV24-1 and TRBJ2-3, with D possibly called TRBD1 or TRBD2 (5 bases each). The CDR3 sequence is 16 residues long. The ends were cut back, 4 bases at V and 0 bases at J, with 13 bases in the middle. CDR1 and CDR2 (germline): KGHDR, SFDVKD. CDR3 DNA sequence: TGTGCCACCAGTGACCCCGGGACCGTCAGCACAGATACGCAGTATTTT. It specifies CATSDPGTVSTDTQYF.

This clonotype appeared many times. The chain is built from TRBV2 and TRBJ1-2, with a weak D call TRBD1 (5 bases). The CDR3 totals 11 residues. V gave up 11 bases and J gave up 10 bases, with 17 bases separating them. From germline, CDR1 is SNHLY and CDR2 FYNNEI. In DNA, the CDR3 is TGTGCCTCGGGGACGGCGTTTGACTACACCTTC. Protein product: CASGTAFDYTF.

This clonotype was counted ten times or more. The rearrangement links TRBV2 to TRBJ1-2; D remains unclear. This CDR3 is 11 amino acids long. In germline, CDR1 is SNHLY, CDR2 FYNNEI. With 6 bases removed from V and 6 bases from J, the gap between germline ends came to 8 bases. CDR3 DNA: TGTGCCAGCAGCTACGAAGATGGCTACACCTTC. Its protein is CASSYEDGYTF. The complete variable domain, with remaining parts taken from reference TRBV2 and TRBJ1-2, reads EPEVTQTPSHQVTQMGQEVILRCVPISNHLYFYWYRQILGQKVEFLVSFYNNEISEKSEIFDDQFSVERPDGSNFTLKIRSTKLEDSAMYFCASSYEDGYTFGSGTRLTVV.